This T cell receptor beta chain originates from a study of cytomegalovirus exposure and HLA in healthy donors. Vbeta (60) and Jbeta (13) primers were used in the PCR. Data came from immunoSEQ multiplex PCR; TCRdb stores just in-frame clones and leaves some out. Of some 60,000 clones in the sample, just under 75% were seen once. This clone has a handful of counts. It was healthy bone marrow donors who served as donors. The clonotype comes from a woman aged 25 to 45 in good health and CMV-seronegative. The sequencing input was PBMCs.

CDR3 sequence (DNA): TGTGCCAGCAGCCCGGGGGGGCTTGCGAAAAGTGGCTACACCTTC. Its translation: CASSPGGLAKSGYTF. The chain joins TRBV6-5 to TRBJ1-2; D may be TRBD1 (6 bases). The length of the CDR3 is 15 residues. Germline CDR1 and CDR2: MNHEY and SVGAGI. The germline V and J ends were trimmed by 6 bases and 7 bases, with 21 bases remaining between them.